Here is one TCR beta chain with its context. Its antigen is unidentified. The sample comes from a study of cytomegalovirus exposure and HLA in healthy donors. The CDR3 spans 15 residues. Germline lookup yields CDR1 MDHEN and CDR2 SYDVKM. V trimming: 5 bases; J trimming: 4 bases; junction bases outside the gene matches: 9. Study-level results: Previously analyzed data showed that most TCR beta V segments were productive at a frequency of about 90% or about 30%. When a later analysis was performed, an Asian-associated ancestry cluster reportedly had fewer N-insertions than the roughly 670-donor mean.

This PCR relied on a set of 60 Vbeta primers and 13 Jbeta primers. Authors' processing steps: In a later analysis, of 84 million or so unique beta chains, roughly 9.9 million appeared in at least two donors. Measured with immunoSEQ multiplex PCR; TCRdb has only the in-frame clones, and not every one. Clone size and the V and J calls come from that table; the DNA yielded D and trimming. This sample yields approximately 54,000 clones, of which approximately 82% are seen a single time; approximately 3% belongs to the top ten. The J gene is TRBJ2-5, the V gene TRBV28; TRBD1 matches at 8 bases. The sequenced material came from PBMCs. The receptor was isolated from a woman between 18 and 30 years old in good health and CMV-seronegative. CDR3 bases: TGTGCCAGCAGTCCCCCACGGACAGGGTCAGAGACCCAGTACTTC. It codes for CASSPPRTGSETQYF.